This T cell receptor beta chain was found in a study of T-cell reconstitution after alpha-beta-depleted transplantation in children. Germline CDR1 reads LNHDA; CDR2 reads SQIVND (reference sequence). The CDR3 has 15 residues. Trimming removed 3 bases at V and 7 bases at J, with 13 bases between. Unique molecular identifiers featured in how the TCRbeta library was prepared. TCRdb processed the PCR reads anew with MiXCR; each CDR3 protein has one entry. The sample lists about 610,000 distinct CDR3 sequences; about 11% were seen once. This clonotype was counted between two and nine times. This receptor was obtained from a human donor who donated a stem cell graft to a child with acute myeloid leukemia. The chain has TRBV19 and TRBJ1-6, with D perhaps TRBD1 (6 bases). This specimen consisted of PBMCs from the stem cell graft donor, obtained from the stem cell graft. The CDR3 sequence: CASSMETGGNSPLHF. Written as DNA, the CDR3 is TGTGCCAGTAGTATGGAGACAGGTGGAAATTCACCCCTCCACTTT.